Shown below are 29 T cell receptor beta chains from a single sample sequenced in a study of blood T cell repertoires in COVID-19. Assay used: immunoSEQ multiplex PCR; TCRdb lists only in-frame clones, some missing. The sample has 70,000 or so clones; about 69% are singletons. Sequenced material: peripheral blood. The receptors stem from a man aged 70 or older with acute or convalescent COVID-19.

This clone appeared a few times. The J gene is TRBJ2-7, the V gene TRBV7-8, with TRBD1 identical over 7 bases. Germline V CDR1 and CDR2: SGHVS, FQNEAQ. The CDR3 runs 15 residues. The V gene end was trimmed by 5 bases and the J gene end by 2 bases; junction bases not matched to a gene: 9. CDR3 amino acids: CASSEAPGQTYEQYF. The DNA of the CDR3 is TGTGCCAGCAGCGAAGCTCCGGGACAGACCTACGAGCAGTACTTC.

The gene calls are TRBV7-9 and TRBJ1-1; 7 bases fit TRBD1. With V trimmed by 5 bases and J by 4 bases, 13 bases remained unmatched. This CDR3 region has 16 residues. Per germline, CDR1 SEHNR and CDR2 FQNEAQ (reference sequence). The CDR3 bases are TGTGCCAGCAGCCCCAGTCAGGGGGTGGTTGGCACTGAAGCTTTCTTT. Its translation: CASSPSQGVVGTEAFF.

V and J are TRBV29-1 and TRBJ1-3; no definite D call. The CDR3 consists of 14 residues. V was trimmed by 4 bases and J by 0 bases, leaving 10 bases between them. CDR1 is SQVTM, CDR2 ANQGSEA, per germline. CDR3 protein: CSVVDWASGNTIYF. The CDR3 DNA is TGCAGCGTTGTGGACTGGGCCTCTGGAAACACCATATATTTT.

This clone was detected only once. The CDR3 is CASSDRTSGSLEQFF. CDR3 sequence (DNA): TGTGCCAGCAGTGATAGAACTAGCGGGAGCCTTGAGCAGTTCTTC. The chain uses TRBV6-4 and TRBJ2-1; 11 nucleotides align to TRBD2. Trimming cost V 3 bases and J 9 bases; bases outside gene matches: 7. The CDR3 extends over 15 amino acids. Germline V CDR1 and CDR2: MRHNA, SNTAGT.

This clone has only one observation. The chain is built from TRBV2 and TRBJ1-6; no definite D call. Germline V lookup: CDR1 SNHLY, CDR2 FYNNEI. Deletions cut 2 bases from V and 4 bases from J, with 9 bases between. The CDR3 is 15 residues long. CDR3 sequence reads: CASSEMAVYNSPLHF. The DNA of the CDR3 is TGTGCCAGCAGTGAAATGGCAGTTTATAATTCACCCCTCCACTTT.

In regard to this clone: This CDR3 is also generated by other DNA sequences in the sample. The V and J genes are TRBV15 and TRBJ2-5; 9 nucleotides match TRBD1. CDR3 length: 14 residues. The germline V gene encodes CDR1 LNHNV and CDR2 YYDKDF (reference sequence). Trimming cost V 3 bases and J 2 bases; bases outside gene matches: 1. The CDR3 DNA reads TGTGCCACCAGCAGGGACAGGGGACAAGAGACCCAGTACTTC. Protein: CATSRDRGQETQYF.

The J gene is TRBJ2-1, the V gene TRBV7-2; 9 bases fit TRBD2. The germline V gene encodes CDR1 SGHTA and CDR2 FQGNSA. The CDR3 spans 18 residues. After removal of 2 bases from V and 5 bases from J, the junction contained 13 bases not matched to a gene. DNA for the CDR3: TGTGCCAGCAGCTTAATCCCCCCGGGGGCGGGAGGGAACAATGAGCAGTTCTTC. Protein sequence: CASSLIPPGAGGNNEQFF.

The V call is TRBV7-3, the J call TRBJ2-3; TRBD1 matches at 7 bases. The CDR3 length is 14 residues. J lost 0 bases, V lost 5 bases, and 2 bases had no gene match. Per the germline V gene, CDR1 is SGHTA and CDR2 is FQGTGA. CDR3 amino acids: CASSPGGSTDTQYF. The CDR3 DNA is TGTGCCAGCAGCCCAGGGGGTAGCACAGATACGCAGTATTTT. Full variable domain (missing parts from reference TRBV7-3 and TRBJ2-3): GAGVSQTPSNKVTEKGKYVELRCDPISGHTALYWYRQSLGQGPEFLIYFQGTGAADDSGLPNDRFFAVRPEGSVSTLKIQRTERGDSAVYLCASSPGGSTDTQYFGPGTRLTVL.

This clone occurred a few times. This rearrangement joins TRBV19 to TRBJ1-6, with TRBD1 as a possible D gene (5 bases). This CDR3 contains 14 residues. Germline CDR1 and CDR2: LNHDA and SQIVND (reference sequence). V lost 6 bases and J lost 4, with 10 bases in between. The CDR3 nucleotides are TGTGCCAGTAGCCGACAGCCTTATAATTCACCCCTCCACTTT. Amino acids: CASSRQPYNSPLHF.

This rearrangement joins TRBV7-6 to TRBJ2-7, with a possible D match to TRBD1 (5 bases). V was trimmed by 1 base and J by 0 bases, leaving 13 bases between them. Per germline, CDR1 SGHVS and CDR2 FNYEAQ. CDR3 size: 16 residues. In DNA form, the CDR3 reads TGTGCCAGCAGCTTAGGGCAGGGCCTATACTCCTACGAGCAGTACTTC. Its translation: CASSLGQGLYSYEQYF.

V is TRBV10-3 and J is TRBJ2-4; 10 nucleotides align to TRBD2. CDR3 length: 16 amino acids. The V segment lost 2 bases and the J segment 6 bases; nucleotides outside the gene matches: 7. CDR1 is ENHRY, CDR2 SYGVKD, per germline. The CDR3 protein is CAISERASGSGNIQYF. The CDR3 DNA reads as TGTGCCATCAGTGAGAGGGCTAGCGGGAGCGGAAACATTCAGTACTTC.

For this clone: Germline and junction disagree at one end, which may indicate a read error. The identical CDR3 is also encoded by other nucleotide sequences in the sample. The J gene is TRBJ2-3, the V gene TRBV19, with 8 bases lining up with TRBD2. This CDR3 spans 15 amino acids. The V gene's germline CDR1 is LNHDA and CDR2 SQIVND (reference sequence). The CDR3 spells CASSTPWREVDTQYF. CDR3 nucleotides: TGTGCCAGTAGTACCCCGTGGCGGGAGGTTGATACACAGTATTTT. Full variable domain (rest looked up from reference TRBV19 and TRBJ2-3): DGGITQSPKYLFRKEGQNVTLSCEQNLNHDAMYWYRQDPGQGLRLIYYSQIVNDFQKGDIAEGYSVSREKKESFPLTVTSAQKNPTAFYLCASSTPWREVDTQYFGPGTRLTVL.

This clone has just a few counts. The same CDR3 arises from other DNA sequences in this sample as well. The chain uses TRBV19 and TRBJ2-5; a weak D match, TRBD2 (6 bases). The CDR3 totals 13 residues. Trimming removed 3 bases at V and 5 bases at J, with 10 bases between. Germline assignment: CDR1 LNHDA and CDR2 SQIVND (reference sequence). CDR3 protein: CASSIGGRETQYF. CDR3 DNA sequence: TGTGCCAGTAGTATCGGGGGACGGGAGACCCAGTACTTC.

In its sample, this clone was seen once. This chain connects TRBV5-1 to TRBJ2-2; TRBD2 matches at 7 bases. The CDR3 totals 15 residues. Germline CDR1 and CDR2: SGHRS and YFSETQ. V was pared by 0 bases and J by 3 bases, with 2 bases of the junction left unmatched. The CDR3 spells CASSLAAGDTGELFF. The CDR3 DNA follows: TGCGCCAGCAGCTTGGCGGCGGGAGACACCGGGGAGCTGTTTTTT.

The V call is TRBV5-1, the J call TRBJ1-2; D perhaps matches TRBD1 (6 bases). The CDR3 is 15 residues long. In germline, CDR1 is SGHRS, CDR2 YFSETQ. Trimming left V 0 bases short and J 0 bases short, with 9 bases between. CDR3 DNA: TGCGCCAGCAGCTTGGTACAGGGAACTAACTATGGCTACACCTTC. It yields the protein CASSLVQGTNYGYTF.

The chain has TRBV6-5 and TRBJ2-3; D uncertain. The CDR3 extends over 13 amino acids. The V gene's germline CDR1 is MNHEY and CDR2 SVGAGI. V was trimmed by 7 bases and J by 6 bases, leaving 14 bases between them. CDR3 nucleotides: TGTGCCAGCATGGAGCCATCCACGGATACGCAGTATTTT. Amino acid sequence: CASMEPSTDTQYF.

V is TRBV29-1 and J is TRBJ2-1; TRBD2 aligns across 10 bases. The germline gives CDR1 SQVTM, CDR2 ANQGSEA. J gave up 6 bases and V 8 bases, and 4 bases lay outside the gene matches. This CDR3 has 12 residues. The CDR3 DNA reads as TGCAGCTCCGGGACTAGCGTCAATGAGCAGTTCTTC. It encodes CSSGTSVNEQFF.

The chain joins TRBV18 to TRBJ2-7, with TRBD2 as a possible D gene (6 bases). The CDR3 sequence is 16 residues long. Germline assignment: CDR1 KGHSH and CDR2 LQKENI. V was pared by 3 bases and J by 0 bases, with 15 bases between. CDR3 region: CASSPYSGKSSYEQYF. The CDR3 DNA is TGTGCCAGCTCACCGTATAGCGGTAAGAGCTCCTACGAGCAGTACTTC.

The V and J genes are TRBV4-1 and TRBJ2-4; a weak D match, TRBD2 (6 bases). The CDR3 consists of 15 residues. Germline V gene lookup returns CDR1 MGHRA and CDR2 YSYEKL. Trimming removed 4 bases from V and 12 bases from J, with 22 bases in between. The CDR3, as DNA: TGCGCCAGCAGCCCCATTCTCGGAGGGTTCGGTGATCAGTACTTC. This translates into CASSPILGGFGDQYF.

This clone came up a few times. This chain connects TRBV19 to TRBJ2-3, with 9 bases identical to TRBD2. J lost 2 bases, V lost 7 bases, and 7 bases had no gene match. CDR3 length: 15 amino acids. The germline gives CDR1 LNHDA, CDR2 SQIVND (reference sequence). The CDR3 sequence is CASNPSGKDTDTQYF. CDR3 DNA: TGTGCCAGTAACCCTAGCGGGAAAGACACAGATACGCAGTATTTT.

The V gene is TRBV18, the J gene TRBJ1-2; a weak D match, TRBD1 (6 bases). The length of the CDR3 is 14 residues. V lost 4 bases, J lost 3 bases, and 12 bases lay in between. Germline lookup yields CDR1 KGHSH and CDR2 LQKENI. The CDR3 spells CASSQNGQYYGYTF. As DNA, the CDR3 is TGTGCCAGCTCACAAAATGGACAGTACTATGGCTACACCTTC.

J is TRBJ2-1 and V is TRBV6-2 or TRBV6-3; the match to TRBD2 covers 7 bases. The CDR3 loop spans 19 amino acids. Losses at the gene ends were 0 bases for V and 4 bases for J; bases not matched to a gene: 15. Germline V gene sequence: CDR1 MNHEY, CDR2 SVGEGT. CDR3 residues: CASSYSTVEPSGTYNEQFF. The CDR3 nucleotides read TGTGCCAGCAGTTACTCGACAGTAGAGCCCAGCGGGACTTACAATGAGCAGTTCTTC.

The CDR3 coding sequence is TGTGCCAGTAGTATAGGTGGACTTTCTAAGGTCGCTGAAGCTTTCTTT. Residues: CASSIGGLSKVAEAFF. V and J are TRBV19 and TRBJ1-1, with unresolved D. Germline loops: CDR1 LNHDA, CDR2 SQIVND (reference sequence). This CDR3 contains 16 residues. Trimming removed 1 base at V and 6 bases at J, with 18 bases between.

The CDR3 loop is CASSQEQGSVNGYTF. The CDR3 DNA sequence: TGCGCCAGCAGCCAAGAACAGGGATCGGTTAATGGCTACACCTTC. V usage is TRBV4-3 and J usage is TRBJ1-2; TRBD1 is a possible D gene (6 bases). CDR1 and CDR2 (germline): LGHNA, YSLEER. The V gene lost 0 bases and the J gene lost 6 bases, with 14 bases spanning the gap. The CDR3 extends over 15 amino acids.

The CDR3: CASSLEQGRPQHF. DNA of the CDR3: TGTGCCAGCAGCTTAGAACAGGGCAGGCCCCAGCATTTT. The V call is TRBV7-3, the J call TRBJ1-5; TRBD1 might be the D (6 bases). This CDR3 has 13 residues. The germline V gene has CDR1 SGHTA and CDR2 FQGTGA. V lost 2 bases to trimming and J lost 9 bases, with 11 bases between them.

The V gene is TRBV19, the J gene TRBJ2-3; possibly TRBD1 for D (5 bases). CDR1 and CDR2 from the germline V gene are LNHDA and SQIVND (reference sequence). The CDR3 sequence is 12 residues long. V was cut by 4 bases and J by 7 bases, with 9 bases left in between. In DNA form, the CDR3 reads TGTGCCAGTAGTAGACAGCCAAATACGCAGTATTTT. It is translated as CASSRQPNTQYF.

The genes are TRBV19 and TRBJ2-2; perhaps TRBD2 as D (6 bases). Germline V gives CDR1 LNHDA, CDR2 SQIVND (reference sequence). CDR3 length: 17 amino acids. V lost 7 bases to trimming and J lost 0 bases, with 18 bases between them. Here the CDR3 reads CASKKPTSTSNTGELFF. CDR3 coding DNA: TGTGCCAGTAAGAAGCCTACTAGCACCTCGAACACCGGGGAGCTGTTTTTT.

This clone was picked up many times. The CDR3: CASSSWDRGLTGELFF. The CDR3 DNA sequence: TGTGCCAGCAGCTCTTGGGACAGGGGGCTTACCGGGGAGCTGTTTTTT. This chain connects TRBV11-3 to TRBJ2-2; TRBD1 matches at 12 bases. CDR1 is SGHNT and CDR2 is YENEEA in the germline V gene. Trimming removed 4 bases from V and 5 bases from J; junction bases left unmatched: 5. This CDR3 comprises 16 residues.

The rearrangement joins TRBV19 to TRBJ1-1; TRBD1 aligns across 7 bases. The germline CDR1 and CDR2 sequences are LNHDA and SQIVND (reference sequence). Trimming at V came to 2 bases and at J to 4 bases, leaving 1 base not matched to a gene. This CDR3 comprises 13 residues. CDR3 sequence reads: CASSIQGGTEAFF. In DNA form, the CDR3 reads TGTGCCAGTAGTATACAGGGGGGCACTGAAGCTTTCTTT.